A single sample gave rise to the 15 T cell receptor beta chains below, sequenced in a study of T cell changes during pregnancy in multiple sclerosis (dated by TCRdb to about 2019). The library was generated by the immunoSEQ multiplex PCR assay. TCRdb re-hosts the immuneACCESS table, in-frame sequences only. Its copies lack some clones; in the studies checked, an unresolved V gene accounts for under half of them, and the cause for the rest is not known. For this sample there are approximately 24,000 clones; more than 80% appear just once. The ten largest clones capture more than 7.5% of the sample. Specimen: CD8+ T cells from peripheral blood mononuclear cells, collected in the first trimester of pregnancy. The receptors shown here come from a female donor in good health, enrolled as a control in a pregnancy study.

The chain joins TRBV12-5 to TRBJ1-1; no clear D. Trimming shortened V by 7 bases and J by 6 bases, and 12 bases separated the two germline ends. The CDR3 covers 12 residues. CDR1 LGHNT and CDR2 FRNRAP come from the germline V gene. The CDR3 loop is CASAASGSEAFF. In DNA, the CDR3 is TGTGCTAGTGCCGCGTCGGGGTCTGAAGCTTTCTTT.

V is TRBV2 and J is TRBJ2-3, with 7 bases lining up with TRBD2. With 7 bases clipped from V and 3 bases from J, the junction kept 4 bases outside the gene matches. Germline lookup yields CDR1 SNHLY and CDR2 FYNNEI. This CDR3 is 13 amino acids long. DNA of the CDR3: TGTGCCAGCAATGGGGGGGTAACAGATACGCAGTATTTT. Translation: CASNGGVTDTQYF.

J is TRBJ2-7 and V is TRBV4-3; 7 bases line up with TRBD2. The CDR3 spans 14 residues. The V and J ends lost 4 bases and 2 bases, in that order; junction bases with no gene match: 5. Germline CDR1 LGHNA, CDR2 YSLEER. This CDR3 is CASSPSGGTYEQYF. The CDR3 DNA follows: TGCGCCAGCAGCCCGTCGGGGGGTACCTACGAGCAGTACTTC.

The chain links TRBV7-9 to TRBJ2-7; perhaps TRBD2 as D (5 bases). This CDR3 spans 13 amino acids. Between the trimmed V and J ends, which lost 3 bases and 2 bases, there was a span of 8 bases. The germline V gene has CDR1 SEHNR and CDR2 FQNEAQ (reference sequence). CDR3 in amino acids: CASSFPGTYEQYF. CDR3 nucleotides: TGTGCCAGCAGCTTCCCCGGGACCTACGAGCAGTACTTC.

V usage is TRBV7-9 and J usage is TRBJ2-7; D possibly corresponds to TRBD2 (6 bases). Germline CDR1 SEHNR, CDR2 FQNEAQ (reference sequence). V was shortened by 0 bases and J by 2 bases, with 14 bases between the two germline ends. This CDR3 is built from 16 residues. The CDR3 region is CASSLAGTFSAYEQYF. The CDR3 DNA is TGTGCCAGCAGCTTAGCTGGGACTTTCAGCGCCTACGAGCAGTACTTC.

The sample holds one count of this clone. The V gene is TRBV27, the J gene TRBJ1-2; TRBD1 might be the D (5 bases). CDR1 and CDR2 (germline): MNHEY, SMNVEV (reference sequence). The CDR3 covers 14 residues. V shed 5 bases and J shed 4 bases, with 14 bases lying between them. The CDR3 region has the DNA TGTGCCAGCAGTAGAAACGCAGGGTTCTATGGCTACACCTTC. It translates to CASSRNAGFYGYTF.

V usage is TRBV6-5 and J usage is TRBJ2-7; 10 bases map to TRBD1. CDR1 and CDR2 (germline): MNHEY, SVGAGI. V lost 2 bases and J lost 7; bases outside the gene matches: 5. The CDR3 spans 14 residues. CDR3 DNA: TGTGCCAGCAGTTACGGGACAGGGGCGGTTGAGCAGTACTTC. Its translation: CASSYGTGAVEQYF.

The genes are TRBV28 and TRBJ1-5; 7 nucleotides line up with TRBD1. Germline CDR1 and CDR2: MDHEN and SYDVKM. The CDR3 has 19 amino acids. V lost 4 bases to trimming and J lost 0 bases; unmatched junction nucleotides: 15. The CDR3 region is CASSYAGTVKPYSNQPQHF. The DNA of the CDR3 is TGTGCCAGCAGTTACGCCGGGACAGTTAAACCATATAGCAATCAGCCCCAGCATTTT.

The chain recombines TRBV10-2 with TRBJ2-3; TRBD1 agrees at 8 bases. Germline V gives CDR1 WSHSY, CDR2 SAAADI. This CDR3 is 15 amino acids long. V lost 3 bases and J lost 2; bases outside the gene matches: 4. CDR3 DNA: TGCGCCAGCAGTGATAACAGGGGGGTCACAGATACGCAGTATTTT. It is translated as CASSDNRGVTDTQYF.

The chain combines TRBV4-3 with TRBJ2-7; 12 nucleotides align to TRBD1. Germline V lookup: CDR1 LGHNA, CDR2 YSLEER. The CDR3 covers 15 residues. The junction had 4 bases not matched to a gene; V was cut back by 1 base and J by 6 bases. This chain's CDR3 is CASSQVGQGAGEQYF. CDR3 nucleotides: TGCGCCAGCAGCCAAGTGGGACAGGGGGCAGGCGAGCAGTACTTC.

This chain connects TRBV10-3 to TRBJ1-2; TRBD1 might be the D (6 bases). The ends were cut back, 6 bases at V and 11 bases at J, with 16 bases in the middle. The CDR3 length is 12 residues. The germline V gene has CDR1 ENHRY and CDR2 SYGVKD. CDR3 nucleotides: TGTGCCATCAGAGACAGGCTTGCCTCGTACACCTTC. This codes for CAIRDRLASYTF.

This chain links TRBV2 with TRBJ2-1; 9 bases map to TRBD1. Per the germline V gene, CDR1 is SNHLY and CDR2 is FYNNEI. The V and J ends lost 6 bases and 4 bases, in that order; junction bases with no gene match: 4. CDR3 length: 14 residues. The CDR3 loop is CASSPGTGYNEQFF. CDR3 sequence (DNA): TGTGCCAGCAGCCCCGGGACAGGGTACAATGAGCAGTTCTTC.

The rearrangement uses TRBV5-6 and TRBJ1-2; 12 bases map to TRBD1. CDR3 length: 16 amino acids. Germline values: CDR1 SGHDT, CDR2 YYEEEE. Unmatched junction bases numbered 6, after V lost 4 bases and J lost 2 bases. CDR3: CASSPTGTGGNYGYTF. The CDR3 region has the DNA TGTGCCAGCAGCCCTACCGGGACAGGGGGCAACTATGGCTACACCTTC.

The chain uses TRBV5-5 and TRBJ2-7; 8 nucleotides align to TRBD2. This CDR3 contains 15 residues. V lost 7 bases and J lost 3; bases outside the gene matches: 12. The germline gives CDR1 SGHKS, CDR2 YYEKEE (reference sequence). The CDR3 DNA is TGTGCCAGCGCGGACGTCGGGGGGGGGCACTACGAGCAGTACTTC. Amino acids: CASADVGGGHYEQYF. Looking up the rest from reference TRBV5-5 and TRBJ2-7 gives the full variable domain: DAGVTQSPTHLIKTRGQQVTLRCSPISGHKSVSWYQQVLGQGPQFIFQYYEKEERGRGNFPDRFSARQFPNYSSELNVNALLLGDSALYLCASADVGGGHYEQYFGPGTRLTVT.

The chain joins TRBV6-6 to TRBJ1-5, with a tentative D call TRBD1 (5 bases). The ends were cut back, 5 bases at V and 4 bases at J, with 15 bases in the middle. The CDR3 covers 15 residues. Germline V gene data show CDR1 as MNHNY and CDR2 as SVGAGI (reference sequence). In DNA, the CDR3 is TGTGCCAGCAGTACTCGCGACAGTGAAAATCAGCCCCAGCATTTT. Translating gives CASSTRDSENQPQHF.